The rows below give T cell receptor beta chains drawn from one sample of a study of blood T cell repertoires in COVID-19. The table came from immunoSEQ multiplex PCR; TCRdb's copy has only in-frame clones and leaves some out. The sample holds fewer than 130,000 clones, roughly 79% seen once. The sample comprised peripheral blood. All receptors derive from a woman of 80 years or more with active or convalescent COVID-19. CDR3s include the opening cysteine and the closing phenylalanine or tryptophan. Each record gives: clone size, J gene, V gene, D gene, CDR3 protein, CDR3 DNA. A D gene is named only where the DNA matches it firmly. Size is omitted from some rows. Given values are once, few, many or a class for expanded clones.

once	TRBJ2-3	TRBV5-4	TRBD2	CASASKREGTDTQYF	TGTGCCAGCGCCTCCAAGCGGGAGGGCACAGATACGCAGTATTTT
NA	TRBJ1-1	TRBV9	NA	CASSVVRADGFTEAFF	TGTGCCAGCAGCGTAGTCAGGGCCGATGGGTTCACTGAAGCTTTCTTT
NA	TRBJ1-2	TRBV28	NA	CASRTTAFNYGYTF	TGTGCCAGCAGAACCACAGCCTTTAACTATGGCTACACCTTC
NA	TRBJ2-3	TRBV6-5	TRBD1	CASGRGQSTDTQYF	TGTGCCAGCGGAAGGGGACAGAGCACAGATACGCAGTATTTT
NA	TRBJ2-5	TRBV13	NA	CASSRLGTPQETQYF	TGTGCCAGCAGCCGCCTCGGGACACCACAAGAGACCCAGTACTTC
once	TRBJ1-1	TRBV5-6	TRBD1	CASSLAGTGTFF	TGTGCCAGCAGCTTGGCGGGGACAGGAACTTTCTTT
NA	TRBJ2-7	TRBV5-6	NA	CASSPRLSYEQYF	TGTGCCAGCAGCCCGCGCTTAAGTTACGAGCAGTACTTC
NA	TRBJ2-5	TRBV5-1	TRBD1	CASDTGQLQETQYF	TGCGCCAGCGACACGGGACAGCTTCAAGAGACCCAGTACTTC
NA	TRBJ1-2	TRBV5-4	NA	CASSLAAQGMALQGSF	TGTGCCAGCAGCTTGGCCGCCCAAGGTATGGCCCTCCAGGGCTCCTTC
NA	TRBJ1-1	TRBV7-9	NA	CASSPSIGGGTRTEAFF	TGTGCCAGCAGCCCCAGCATTGGGGGGGGCACGAGGACTGAAGCTTTCTTT
NA	TRBJ2-2	TRBV2	NA	CASSARANTGELFF	TGTGCCAGCAGTGCCAGGGCGAACACCGGGGAGCTGTTTTTT
NA	TRBJ2-7	TRBV12-5	TRBD2	CASGLVKLAGGYEQYF	TGTGCTAGTGGTTTGGTAAAACTAGCGGGAGGCTACGAGCAGTACTTC
few	TRBJ1-2	TRBV7-6	TRBD1	CASSLVRGPNYGYTF	TGTGCCAGCAGCTTAGTGAGGGGGCCCAACTATGGCTACACCTTC
few	TRBJ2-7	TRBV28	TRBD2	CAAAGLAGLHEQYF	TGTGCCGCGGCGGGACTAGCGGGACTCCACGAGCAGTACTTC
NA	TRBJ2-7	TRBV4-1	TRBD1	CASSQEDRVFGYEQYF	TGCGCCAGCAGCCAAGAGGACAGGGTGTTTGGCTACGAGCAGTACTTC
NA	TRBJ2-7	TRBV10-3	NA	CAISVGAEDEQYF	TGTGCCATCAGCGTGGGGGCCGAGGACGAGCAGTACTTC
NA	TRBJ2-3	TRBV27	TRBD2	CASSLATSGYSTDTQYF	TGTGCCAGCAGTTTAGCTACTAGCGGGTATAGCACAGATACGCAGTATTTT
NA	TRBJ1-1	TRBV18	NA	CASSPLAVNTEAFF	TGTGCCAGCTCACCACTGGCGGTGAACACTGAAGCTTTCTTT
NA	TRBJ1-3	TRBV5-6	NA	CASHWGLSGNTIYF	TGTGCCAGCCATTGGGGCCTCTCTGGAAACACCATATATTTT
NA	TRBJ2-1	TRBV7-9	TRBD2	CASSRPGLAGGIEQFF	TGTGCCAGCAGCCGACCCGGACTAGCGGGAGGGATTGAGCAGTTCTTC
once	TRBJ2-2	TRBV5-1	TRBD2	CASSPTASGRGTGELFF	TGCGCCAGCAGCCCGACGGCTAGCGGGAGGGGCACCGGGGAGCTGTTTTTT
few	TRBJ1-3	TRBV7-9	NA	CASRHTGSSGNTIYF	TGTGCCAGCAGGCATACAGGGAGCTCTGGAAACACCATATATTTT
once	TRBJ1-1	TRBV10-3	TRBD1	CAISGGQGEAFF	TGTGCCATCAGTGGAGGACAGGGGGAAGCTTTCTTT
NA	TRBJ2-7	TRBV5-1	NA	CASSQSGDSYEQYF	TGCGCCAGCAGCCAATCAGGGGACTCCTACGAGCAGTACTTC
NA	TRBJ2-3	TRBV4-1	NA	CASSQGRSTDTQYF	TGCGCCAGCAGCCAAGGCAGGAGCACAGATACGCAGTATTTT
NA	TRBJ2-3	TRBV5-1	TRBD2	CASSPSPRGLAEGGDTQYF	TGCGCCAGCAGCCCCAGCCCTAGGGGACTAGCGGAAGGAGGGGATACGCAGTATTTT
NA	TRBJ1-2	TRBV27	NA	CASSLSLGRGYGYTF	TGTGCCAGCAGTTTATCCCTGGGCCGGGGCTATGGCTACACCTTC
NA	TRBJ2-7	TRBV19	TRBD1	CASSSTRDSYEQYF	TGTGCCAGTAGTTCGACCCGGGACAGCTACGAGCAGTACTTC
NA	TRBJ2-1	TRBV9	NA	CASSPGLVRNEQFF	TGTGCCAGCAGCCCTGGACTGGTAAGGAATGAGCAGTTCTTC
NA	TRBJ1-4	TRBV27	NA	CASSLASLPEKLFF	TGTGCCAGCAGTTTAGCATCACTCCCTGAAAAACTGTTTTTT
NA	TRBJ2-1	TRBV24-1	NA	CATSDLGTRYNEQFF	TGTGCCACCAGTGATTTGGGGACACGCTACAATGAGCAGTTCTTC
few	TRBJ1-1	TRBV7-2	NA	CASSLDRAQAFF	TGTGCCAGCAGCTTAGACAGGGCTCAAGCTTTCTTT
NA	TRBJ2-5	TRBV2	NA	CASSGEETQYF	TGTGCCAGTAGCGGAGAAGAGACCCAGTACTTC
NA	TRBJ1-1	TRBV18	NA	CASSPIQGPSGEAFF	TGTGCCAGCTCACCAATACAGGGTCCCTCGGGTGAAGCTTTCTTT
NA	TRBJ1-2	TRBV18	TRBD1	CASSADRGSLGYTF	TGTGCCAGCTCAGCTGACAGGGGGTCTTTAGGCTACACCTTC
few	TRBJ2-7	TRBV2	TRBD1	CASSLGTVLAYEQYF	TGTGCCAGCAGCCTAGGGACAGTTCTCGCCTACGAGCAGTACTTC
NA	TRBJ2-1	TRBV14	TRBD2	CASSQALAGNEQFF	TGTGCCAGCAGCCAAGCACTAGCGGGAAACGAGCAGTTCTTC
NA	TRBJ2-5	TRBV5-5	TRBD2	CASSFRTSGRASRETQYF	TGTGCCAGCAGCTTTCGGACTAGCGGGAGGGCCAGTCGGGAGACCCAGTACTTC
NA	TRBJ2-1	TRBV19	NA	CASSFRFEQFF	TGTGCCAGTAGTTTCAGGTTTGAGCAGTTCTTC
NA	TRBJ2-7	TRBV28	NA	CASSPRTPTYEQYF	TGTGCCAGCAGTCCTCGGACACCGACCTACGAGCAGTACTTC
many	TRBJ1-5	TRBV18	NA	CASSPSGDGNQPQHF	TGTGCCAGCTCACCATCAGGGGATGGCAATCAGCCCCAGCATTTT
NA	TRBJ2-7	TRBV27	NA	CASSLREGGDEQYF	TGTGCCAGCAGTTTACGCGAGGGGGGGGACGAGCAGTACTTC
NA	TRBJ2-5	TRBV15	NA	CATSGSAETQYF	TGTGCCACCAGCGGGAGTGCTGAGACCCAGTACTTC
NA	TRBJ2-1	TRBV2	TRBD1	CASSRQGPGYNEQFF	TGTGCCAGCAGTCGACAGGGGCCAGGTTACAATGAGCAGTTCTTC
few	TRBJ2-5	TRBV7-8	TRBD2	CASSPRLAGTFQETQYF	TGTGCCAGCAGCCCAAGACTAGCGGGGACCTTCCAAGAGACCCAGTACTTC
NA	TRBJ2-7	TRBV15	NA	CATSSRGRGYEQYF	TGTGCCACCAGCAGTCGTGGGAGAGGATACGAGCAGTACTTC
NA	TRBJ2-5	TRBV6-5	TRBD1	CASRPGQLRETQYF	TGTGCCAGCAGACCGGGACAGCTGCGGGAGACCCAGTACTTC
NA	TRBJ2-7	TRBV25-1	TRBD2	CASSESLGLAGAYEQYF	TGTGCCAGCAGTGAATCTTTAGGGCTAGCGGGAGCCTACGAGCAGTACTTC
NA	TRBJ2-7	TRBV7-9	NA	CASSSGGTETYEQYF	TGTGCCAGCAGCTCCGGAGGGACAGAGACCTACGAGCAGTACTTC
NA	TRBJ2-1	TRBV27	TRBD2	CASSLKLAGARSYNEQFF	TGTGCCAGCAGTTTAAAACTAGCGGGAGCCCGCTCCTACAATGAGCAGTTCTTC
NA	TRBJ2-7	TRBV11-2	NA	CASSLSILYEQYF	TGTGCCAGCAGCTTATCGATACTTTACGAGCAGTACTTC
NA	TRBJ2-3	TRBV11-3	TRBD2	CASSPSGRHDTQYF	TGTGCCAGCAGCCCGAGCGGGAGGCATGATACGCAGTATTTT
NA	TRBJ2-7	TRBV19	TRBD1	CASSSRGRIKGKYF	TGTGCCAGTAGTAGCAGGGGGCGCATCAAGGGGAAGTACTTC
once	TRBJ2-4	TRBV11-2	NA	CASSLGPSRLAKNIQYF	TGTGCCAGCAGCTTAGGGCCTAGCAGACTAGCCAAAAACATTCAGTACTTC
NA	TRBJ1-5	TRBV5-8	NA	CASSEKTGRSHDQPQHF	TGTGCCAGCAGCGAGAAGACAGGCAGGTCGCATGATCAGCCCCAGCATTTT
NA	TRBJ2-5	TRBV7-7	TRBD2	CASSSLAGPQETQYF	TGTGCTAGCAGCTCTCTAGCGGGCCCACAAGAGACCCAGTACTTC
NA	TRBJ2-3	TRBV9	NA	CASSVRGATDTQYF	TGTGCCAGCAGCGTACGCGGGGCCACAGATACGCAGTATTTT
NA	TRBJ2-3	TRBV4-2	TRBD2	CASSQHRGGRGTDTQYF	TGTGCCAGCAGCCAACACCGCGGCGGGAGGGGCACAGATACGCAGTATTTT
few	TRBJ1-2	TRBV6-5	NA	CASSYHIEGRNYGYTF	TGTGCCAGCAGTTACCACATCGAAGGGAGGAACTATGGCTACACCTTC